This TCR beta chain was recorded in a study of blood T cell repertoires in COVID-19. TCRdb keeps only in-frame clones here, not all; method: immunoSEQ multiplex PCR. The table records roughly 100,000 clones, about 85% of them present only once. The V and J ends lost 3 bases and 12 bases, in that order; junction bases with no gene match: 4. The CDR3 has 13 amino acids. From germline, CDR1 is MRHNA and CDR2 SNTAGT. The material sequenced was peripheral blood. V gene TRBV6-4 combines with J gene TRBJ1-6; 8 nucleotides match TRBD1. The clonotype originates from a woman between 70 and 85 years old with active or convalescent COVID-19. This CDR3 reads CASSEQQGEPLHF. Written as DNA, the CDR3 is TGTGCCAGCAGTGAGCAACAGGGGGAACCCCTCCACTTT.